This T cell receptor beta chain was found in a study of T cells in Graves' hyperthyroidism and ophthalmopathy. Notes on the study in general: Among clonotypes expanded in thyroid above 0.001, most were also found in blood.

Amplification of TCR beta CDR3 regions used RNA as the template. TCR CDR3 regions were first amplified by RT-PCR with HTBI primers. TCRdb reprocessed the multiplex PCR reads with MiXCR, giving one entry per CDR3 protein. The sample lists about 500,000 distinct CDR3 sequences, 16% occurring once. There are many counts of this clonotype. Its target is unknown. CDR1 MNHNY and CDR2 SVGAGI come from the germline V gene (reference sequence). There are 16 residues in the CDR3. V gave up 2 bases and J gave up 3 bases; unmatched junction bases: 6. Sequencing input: blood. V usage is TRBV6-6 and J usage is TRBJ1-2; 10 bases fit TRBD1. The TCR comes from a woman in her twenties or thirties with Graves' ophthalmopathy. The CDR3 here is CASSYMGTGVDYGYTF. CDR3 coding DNA: TGTGCCAGCAGTTACATGGGGACAGGGGTTGACTATGGCTACACCTTC.